These T cell receptor beta chains were read from a single sample in a study of blood T cells in healthy people across ages. Using its own MiXCR run on the 5' RACE reads, TCRdb lists one record per CDR3 protein. The sample lists fewer than 900,000 distinct CDR3 sequences, 35% to 45% occurring once. Sequenced input: blood. The receptors originated from a woman between 55 and 75 years old in good health. Each CDR3 is given with its conserved first and last residue. The D gene is left open where the match is weak. The size field is filled for only some rows; it gives once, few, many or a size class.

size: -
J: TRBJ2-7
D: -
V: TRBV12-3/TRBV12-4
DNA: TGTGCCAGCAGTTTCCCCTGCAAGTACGAGCAGTACTTC
CDR3: CASSFPCKYEQYF

size: once
J: TRBJ2-5
D: TRBD2
V: TRBV20-1
DNA: TGCAGTGCTAGTGTGGGACTAGCCGGGGAGACCCAGTACTTC
CDR3: CSASVGLAGETQYF

size: -
J: TRBJ2-1
D: -
V: TRBV24-1
DNA: TGTGCCACCAGTGATTTTGGAGCAGGGATGAATGAGCAGTTCTTC
CDR3: CATSDFGAGMNEQFF

size: few
J: TRBJ2-3
D: -
V: TRBV3-1
DNA: TGTGCCAGCAGCCGGAACCGGGTCTTATACACAGATACGCAGTATTTT
CDR3: CASSRNRVLYTDTQYF

size: -
J: TRBJ2-7
D: -
V: TRBV2
DNA: TGTGCCAGCCGCCCCGAGGCCTACGAGCAGTACTTC
CDR3: CASRPEAYEQYF

size: -
J: TRBJ2-7
D: TRBD1
V: TRBV18
DNA: TGTGCCAGCTTATCCACGGGACAGACCTACGAGCAGTACTTC
CDR3: CASLSTGQTYEQYF

size: few
J: TRBJ1-4
D: -
V: TRBV4-3
DNA: TGCGCCAGCAGCCAAGGGCTCGGAGGAGGGGAAAAACTGTTTTTT
CDR3: CASSQGLGGGEKLFF

size: -
J: TRBJ2-7
D: TRBD1
V: TRBV15
DNA: TGTGCCACCAGCAGAGATCGGGACAGCTCCTACGAGCAGTACTTC
CDR3: CATSRDRDSSYEQYF

size: -
J: TRBJ2-1
D: -
V: TRBV21-1
DNA: TGTGTCAGCCCTATTGAGGGGTCATCCTACAATGAGCAGTTCTTC
CDR3: CVSPIEGSSYNEQFF

size: -
J: TRBJ2-4
D: -
V: TRBV6-2/TRBV6-3
DNA: TGTGCCAGCAGCCTTGGATCGATGGGGTATGGCAAAAACATTCAGTACTTC
CDR3: CASSLGSMGYGKNIQYF

size: -
J: TRBJ2-7
D: -
V: TRBV12-3/TRBV12-4
DNA: TGTGCCAGCAGTTTATGGGGATCGGGCGAGCAGTACTTC
CDR3: CASSLWGSGEQYF

size: -
J: TRBJ1-1
D: -
V: TRBV15
DNA: TGTGCCACCAGAACGTCCCGGGGTCGATCGGGAGCTTTCTTT
CDR3: CATRTSRGRSGAFF

size: few
J: TRBJ2-3
D: TRBD2
V: TRBV27
DNA: TGTGCCAGCAGTTCCAGCGGGGGAGTCACAGATACGCAGTATTTT
CDR3: CASSSSGGVTDTQYF

size: few
J: TRBJ2-3
D: TRBD2
V: TRBV20-1
DNA: TGCAGTGCTAGAGATTCTGGCGGGGGGGCCCCAGATACGCAGTATTTT
CDR3: CSARDSGGGAPDTQYF

size: many
J: TRBJ2-1
D: -
V: TRBV4-3
DNA: TGCGCCAGCAGCCAAGATCGGTCCACGACGATTCATCAGTTCTTC
CDR3: CASSQDRSTTIHQFF

size: -
J: TRBJ1-2
D: -
V: TRBV19
DNA: TGTGCCAGTAGTTCACATTCCGTTTGGCAGGATGATGGCTACACCTTC
CDR3: CASSSHSVWQDDGYTF

size: -
J: TRBJ1-1
D: TRBD1
V: TRBV20-1
DNA: TGCAGTGCTCGGACTCTGGCAGGGGGATATGGGGCTTTCTTT
CDR3: CSARTLAGGYGAFF

size: few
J: TRBJ2-5
D: -
V: TRBV7-9
DNA: TGTGCCAGCAGCCCACCCGGGGCATCGGGATGGGAGACCCAGTACTTC
CDR3: CASSPPGASGWETQYF

size: -
J: TRBJ2-7
D: -
V: TRBV7-7
DNA: TGTGCCAGCAGCCCGCGAATCGGTGTGGACGAGCAGTACTTC
CDR3: CASSPRIGVDEQYF

size: -
J: TRBJ2-6
D: -
V: TRBV20-1
DNA: TGCAGTGCTAGGAGGCTGCGCTCTGGGGCCAACGTCCTGACTTTC
CDR3: CSARRLRSGANVLTF

size: few
J: TRBJ2-3
D: TRBD2
V: TRBV9
DNA: TGTGCCAGCAGCGTATTGCGGGAGGGCCTAGGGGATACGCAGTATTTT
CDR3: CASSVLREGLGDTQYF

size: -
J: TRBJ2-3
D: -
V: TRBV20-1
DNA: TGCAGTGCTAGGTATACTGAATTTAGTTCGCAGTATTTT
CDR3: CSARYTEFSSQYF

size: -
J: TRBJ2-7
D: -
V: TRBV13
DNA: TGTGCCAGCAGCCAAGAAACAGGGAACTACGAGCAGTACTTC
CDR3: CASSQETGNYEQYF

size: few
J: TRBJ2-3
D: TRBD2
V: TRBV20-1
DNA: TGCAGTGCAGGACTAGCGGAGGGGGCGGGTACGCAGTATTTT
CDR3: CSAGLAEGAGTQYF

size: many
J: TRBJ2-7
D: -
V: TRBV3-1
DNA: TGTGCCAGCAGCCAATTGTACGAGCAGTACTTC
CDR3: CASSQLYEQYF

size: few
J: TRBJ2-1
D: TRBD1
V: TRBV2
DNA: TGTGCCAGCAGTGACAGGACAGGGGCCGGGGAGGAGCAGTTCTTC
CDR3: CASSDRTGAGEEQFF

size: -
J: TRBJ2-3
D: -
V: TRBV13
DNA: TGTGCCAGCAGCGCGGGACAGCGCACAGATACGCAGTATTTT
CDR3: CASSAGQRTDTQYF

size: few
J: TRBJ1-4
D: -
V: TRBV7-9
DNA: TGTGCCAGCAGCTACCCGAGTACAACTAATGAAAAACTGTTTTTT
CDR3: CASSYPSTTNEKLFF

size: -
J: TRBJ2-5
D: TRBD2
V: TRBV9
DNA: TGTGCCTGCAGCGTAGGTGGAGCGGGAGTCGGGGAGACCCAGTACTTC
CDR3: CACSVGGAGVGETQYF

size: many
J: TRBJ2-3
D: TRBD2
V: TRBV12-3/TRBV12-4
DNA: TGTGCCAGCAGCCCGGGACTAGCGGATCCTCAGTATTTT
CDR3: CASSPGLADPQYF

size: -
J: TRBJ2-1
D: TRBD1
V: TRBV5-6
DNA: TGTGCCAGCAGCTTGGCCGGGACAGTAAACAATGAGCAGTTCTTC
CDR3: CASSLAGTVNNEQFF

size: -
J: TRBJ2-5
D: -
V: TRBV9
DNA: TGTGCCAGCAGCGTAGCCGACAGGGAGGCAGAGACCCAGTACTTC
CDR3: CASSVADREAETQYF

size: many
J: TRBJ2-7
D: -
V: TRBV7-2
DNA: TGTGCCAGCAGCCGTGACACACTCTCCTACGAGCAGTACTTC
CDR3: CASSRDTLSYEQYF

size: -
J: TRBJ2-2
D: -
V: TRBV7-9
DNA: TGTGCCAGCAGCTTCACAATCCGGGCCCTTAACCAAAAGCCCGGGGAGCTGTTTTTT
CDR3: CASSFTIRALNQKPGELFF

size: once
J: TRBJ2-7
D: TRBD2
V: TRBV14
DNA: TGTGCCAGCAGCCAAGGAGGAGCGGGAGGTTATGAGCAGTACTTC
CDR3: CASSQGGAGGYEQYF

size: -
J: TRBJ1-2
D: -
V: TRBV24-1
DNA: TGTGCCACCAGTGATTTGGACCGATACGGGGCCGGCTATGGCCACACCTTC
CDR3: CATSDLDRYGAGYGHTF

size: -
J: TRBJ2-2
D: -
V: TRBV7-3
DNA: TGTGCCAGCAGCGGGACTCTCAACACCGGGGAGCTGTTTTTT
CDR3: CASSGTLNTGELFF

size: few
J: TRBJ2-1
D: TRBD2
V: TRBV3-1
DNA: TGTGCCAGCAGCGCGGGACTAGCCTACAATGAGCAGTTCTTC
CDR3: CASSAGLAYNEQFF

size: once
J: TRBJ2-1
D: TRBD2
V: TRBV14
DNA: TGTGCCAGCAGTCATATAACTAGCGGGATCCTCAATGAGCAGTTCTTC
CDR3: CASSHITSGILNEQFF

size: -
J: TRBJ2-2
D: TRBD1
V: TRBV5-5
DNA: TGTGCCAGCAGGTCGACAGGGGCGGACACCGGGGAGCTGTTTTTT
CDR3: CASRSTGADTGELFF

size: few
J: TRBJ1-4
D: -
V: TRBV4-1
DNA: TGCGCCAGCAGCCCCTACGTGTCGGGGGGAGGTGAAAAACTGTTTTTT
CDR3: CASSPYVSGGGEKLFF